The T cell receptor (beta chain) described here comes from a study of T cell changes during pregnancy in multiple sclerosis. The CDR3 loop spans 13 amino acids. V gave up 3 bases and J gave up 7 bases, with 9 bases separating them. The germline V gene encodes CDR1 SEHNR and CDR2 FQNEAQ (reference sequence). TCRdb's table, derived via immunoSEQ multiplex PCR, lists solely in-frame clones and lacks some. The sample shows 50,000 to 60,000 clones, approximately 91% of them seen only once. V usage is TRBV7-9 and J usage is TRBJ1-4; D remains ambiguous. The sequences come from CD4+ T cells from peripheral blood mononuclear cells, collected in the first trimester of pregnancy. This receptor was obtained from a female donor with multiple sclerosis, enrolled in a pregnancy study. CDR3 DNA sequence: TGTGCCAGCAGCTTGATCTCGGGTGAAAAACTGTTTTTT. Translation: CASSLISGEKLFF. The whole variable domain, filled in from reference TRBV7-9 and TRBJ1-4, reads DTGVSQNPRHKITKRGQNVTFRCDPISEHNRLYWYRQTLGQGPEFLTYFQNEAQLEKSRLLSDRFSAERPKGSFSTLEIQRTEQGDSAMYLCASSLISGEKLFFGSGTQLSVL.